This T cell receptor (beta chain) is from a study of blood T cell repertoires in COVID-19. Germline loops: CDR1 SEHNR, CDR2 FQNEAQ (reference sequence). This CDR3 comprises 15 residues. The V segment lost 6 bases and the J segment 5 bases; nucleotides outside the gene matches: 9. TCRdb keeps only in-frame clones here, not all; method: immunoSEQ multiplex PCR. The sample includes around 290,000 clones, approximately 88% seen only once; the top ten take about 1%. Material for sequencing was PBMCs or T cells enriched from blood (not recorded which). The sequence came from a woman in her 30s who had recovered from COVID-19. The V gene is TRBV7-9, the J gene TRBJ1-1; 10 nucleotides line up with TRBD1. The chain's CDR3 is CASSSDRGPGTEAFF. The CDR3 DNA reads TGTGCCAGCAGTTCCGACAGGGGGCCGGGGACTGAAGCTTTCTTT.